The T cell receptor beta chain described here comes from a study of T cell changes during pregnancy in multiple sclerosis. The assay was immunoSEQ multiplex PCR, and TCRdb's table has in-frame clones only and misses some. The table lists more than 80,000 clones, roughly 92% of them singletons, with 1.5% to 2% in the top ten. V dropped 0 bases and J dropped 10 bases, with 10 bases sitting between them. CDR1 is GTSNPN and CDR2 is SVGIG in the germline V gene (reference sequence). This CDR3 has 13 residues. This sequence joins TRBV30 and TRBJ1-6; no reliable D call. Sequencing used peripheral blood, obtained after pregnancy. The origin of this receptor is a female donor with multiple sclerosis, enrolled in a pregnancy study. CDR3 amino acids: CAWSVAGASPLHF. The CDR3 nucleotides read TGTGCCTGGAGTGTCGCGGGTGCCTCACCCCTCCACTTT.